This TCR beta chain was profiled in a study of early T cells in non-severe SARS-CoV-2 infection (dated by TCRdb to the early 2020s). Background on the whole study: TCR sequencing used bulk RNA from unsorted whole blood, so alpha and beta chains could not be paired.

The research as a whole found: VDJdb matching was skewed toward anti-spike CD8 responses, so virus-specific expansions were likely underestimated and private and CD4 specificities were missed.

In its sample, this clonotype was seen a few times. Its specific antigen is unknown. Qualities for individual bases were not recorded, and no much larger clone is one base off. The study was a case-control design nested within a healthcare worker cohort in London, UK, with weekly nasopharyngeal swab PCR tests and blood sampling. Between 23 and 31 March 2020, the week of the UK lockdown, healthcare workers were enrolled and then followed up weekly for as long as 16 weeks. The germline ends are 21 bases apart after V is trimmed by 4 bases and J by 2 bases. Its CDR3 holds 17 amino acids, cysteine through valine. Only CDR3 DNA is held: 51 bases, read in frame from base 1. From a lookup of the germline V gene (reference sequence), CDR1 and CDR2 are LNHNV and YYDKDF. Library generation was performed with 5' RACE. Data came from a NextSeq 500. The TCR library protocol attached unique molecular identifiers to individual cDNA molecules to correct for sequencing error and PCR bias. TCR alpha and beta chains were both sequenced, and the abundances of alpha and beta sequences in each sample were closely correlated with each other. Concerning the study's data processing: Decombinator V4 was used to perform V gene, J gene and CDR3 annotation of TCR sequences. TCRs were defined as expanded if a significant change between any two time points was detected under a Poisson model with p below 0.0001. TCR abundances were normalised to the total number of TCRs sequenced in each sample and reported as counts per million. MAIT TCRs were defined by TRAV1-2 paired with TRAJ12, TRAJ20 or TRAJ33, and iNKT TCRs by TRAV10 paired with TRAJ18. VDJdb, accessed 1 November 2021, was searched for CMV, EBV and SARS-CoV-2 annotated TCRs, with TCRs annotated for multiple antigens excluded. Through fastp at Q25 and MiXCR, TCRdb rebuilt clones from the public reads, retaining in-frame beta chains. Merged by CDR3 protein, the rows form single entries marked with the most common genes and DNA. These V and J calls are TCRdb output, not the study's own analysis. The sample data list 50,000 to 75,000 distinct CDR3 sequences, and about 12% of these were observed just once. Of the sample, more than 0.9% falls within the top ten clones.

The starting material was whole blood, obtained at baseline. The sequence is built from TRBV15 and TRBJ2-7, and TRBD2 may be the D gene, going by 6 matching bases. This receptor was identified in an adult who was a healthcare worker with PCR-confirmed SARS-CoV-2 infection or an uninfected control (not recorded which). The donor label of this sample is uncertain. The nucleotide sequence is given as TGTGCCACCAGCACCCCCCGGGGGATTCTACCCACCTACGAGCAGTACGTC. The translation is CATSTPRGILPTYEQYV.